What follows are 9 T cell receptor beta chains derived from one specimen sequenced in a study of blood T cell repertoires in COVID-19. Sequencing used immunoSEQ multiplex PCR; TCRdb keeps in-frame clones, though not all of them. Here the sample spans about 72,000 clones, approximately 89% being singletons. What was sequenced was peripheral blood. The receptors originated from a woman of 80 years or more with active or convalescent COVID-19.

The chain couples TRBV11-2 to TRBJ2-3, with 12 bases fitting TRBD2. Trimming removed 4 bases from V and 3 bases from J; junction bases left unmatched: 14. Per germline, CDR1 SGHAT and CDR2 FQNNGV. CDR3 size: 19 residues. The CDR3 DNA follows: TGTGCCAGCAGCTCCAACCCATCATGGACTAGCGGGGTTACAGATACGCAGTATTTT. Translating gives CASSSNPSWTSGVTDTQYF.

The chain joins TRBV6-5 to TRBJ1-4; 8 bases align to TRBD1. CDR1 MNHEY and CDR2 SVGAGI come from the germline V gene. The CDR3 spans 15 residues. V lost 5 bases, J lost 5 bases, and 7 bases stayed unmatched. The CDR3 DNA sequence: TGTGCCAGCAGTCAGACAGGGGTCCCGAATGAAAAACTGTTTTTT. Its protein is CASSQTGVPNEKLFF.

The CDR3 nucleotides are TGTGCCAGCAGCTTGGCCGGGGGGGATACAGATACGCAGTATTTT. The encoded protein is CASSLAGGDTDTQYF. The J gene is TRBJ2-3, the V gene TRBV5-4; TRBD2 matches 8 bases. The CDR3 is 15 amino acids. Germline lookup yields CDR1 SGHNT and CDR2 YYREEE (reference sequence). V was clipped by 0 bases and J by 3 bases; unmatched bases: 3.

This chain joins TRBV19 and TRBJ1-5; D unresolved. The germline V and J ends were trimmed by 3 bases and 2 bases, with 11 bases remaining between them. CDR3 length equals 15 residues. Germline-derived CDR1 and CDR2 are LNHDA and SQIVND (reference sequence). CDR3 nucleotides: TGTGCCAGTAGTATCTCAAGAGAGGGCAATCAGCCCCAGCATTTT. It yields the protein CASSISREGNQPQHF.

The chain combines TRBV30 with TRBJ2-1; TRBD1 matches 8 bases. With 1 base clipped from V and 8 bases from J, the junction kept 13 bases outside the gene matches. The germline V gene encodes CDR1 GTSNPN and CDR2 SVGIG (reference sequence). The CDR3 totals 16 residues. CDR3 nucleotides: TGTGCCTGGAGTGAGGCCGGCGGACAGGGAGTAGATGAGCAGTTCTTC. Protein sequence: CAWSEAGGQGVDEQFF.

The V gene is TRBV7-3, the J gene TRBJ2-1, with 9 bases aligning to TRBD2. The length of the CDR3 is 17 residues. Germline CDR1 is SGHTA and CDR2 is FQGTGA. Trimming at V came to 4 bases and at J to 7 bases, leaving 14 bases not matched to a gene. CDR3 sequence reads: CASSSRGASGVSNEQFF. CDR3 coding DNA: TGTGCCAGCAGCTCCCGCGGGGCTAGCGGGGTCTCTAATGAGCAGTTCTTC.

The chain uses TRBV28 and TRBJ1-5, with TRBD1 matching 7 bases. Germline V gene data show CDR1 as MDHEN and CDR2 as SYDVKM. J gave up 5 bases and V 6 bases, and 7 bases lay outside the gene matches. The CDR3 covers 14 residues. This chain's CDR3 is CASRPPGQYQPQHF. The CDR3 DNA follows: TGTGCCAGCAGACCGCCGGGACAGTATCAGCCCCAGCATTTT.

The chain combines TRBV5-1 with TRBJ2-7, with TRBD2 identical over 9 bases. Per the germline V gene, CDR1 is SGHRS and CDR2 is YFSETQ. This CDR3 comprises 15 residues. J lost 2 bases, V lost 4 bases, and 7 bases had no gene match. The CDR3 DNA is TGCGCCAGCAGCGTGCTAGCGGGGCCGACCTACGAGCAGTACTTC. Translated, it gives CASSVLAGPTYEQYF.

This sequence joins TRBV6-5 and TRBJ2-3; 7 nucleotides match TRBD1. The CDR3 is 14 residues long. Germline lookup yields CDR1 MNHEY and CDR2 SVGAGI. Germline trimming cut 6 bases from V and 7 bases from J; bases unmatched to any gene: 10. CDR3 residues: CASRPDRVGNTQYF. The CDR3 DNA reads as TGTGCCAGCAGACCTGACAGGGTGGGAAATACGCAGTATTTT.